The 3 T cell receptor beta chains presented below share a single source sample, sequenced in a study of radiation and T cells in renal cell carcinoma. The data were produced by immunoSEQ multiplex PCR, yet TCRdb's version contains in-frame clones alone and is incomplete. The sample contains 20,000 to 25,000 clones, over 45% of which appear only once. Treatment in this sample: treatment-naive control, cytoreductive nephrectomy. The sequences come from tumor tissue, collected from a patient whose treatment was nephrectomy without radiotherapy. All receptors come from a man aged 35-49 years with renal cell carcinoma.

CDR3 DNA: TGTGCCAGCAGTTTAGGGTACAGGACAGGGCGAAATGAAAAACTGTTTTTT. It translates to CASSLGYRTGRNEKLFF. The rearrangement joins TRBV27 to TRBJ1-4; 8 bases fit TRBD1. Germline CDR1 MNHEY, CDR2 SMNVEV (reference sequence). There are 17 residues in the CDR3. J was trimmed by 5 bases and V by 2 bases; bases with no gene match: 10.

The chain's CDR3 is CASSAGGSYNEQFF. CDR3 coding DNA: TGTGCCAGCAGTGCCGGGGGAAGCTACAATGAGCAGTTCTTC. V gene TRBV6-5 combines with J gene TRBJ2-1; TRBD2 is a possible D gene (6 bases). The CDR3 is 14 amino acids. The germline gives CDR1 MNHEY, CDR2 SVGAGI. V was shortened by 5 bases and J by 3 bases, with 11 bases between the two germline ends.

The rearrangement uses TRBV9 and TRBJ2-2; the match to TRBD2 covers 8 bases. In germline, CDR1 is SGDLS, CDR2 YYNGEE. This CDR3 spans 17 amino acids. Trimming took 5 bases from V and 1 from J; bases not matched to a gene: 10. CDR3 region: CASSPTGGKQNTGELFF. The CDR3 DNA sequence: TGTGCCAGCAGTCCAACGGGGGGGAAACAGAACACCGGGGAGCTGTTTTTT.